This T cell receptor beta chain is from a study of shared clonotypes between healthy human individuals. DNA input for the unsorted PBMC replicate PCRs was roughly 330 ng, 30,000 to 35,000 T cell genomes. Source study methods: ImmunoSEQ gave junction-only sequences without quality scores, so filtering differed. The repertoire was sequenced with immunoSEQ multiplex PCR; TCRdb's copy has only in-frame clones and lacks some. V and J calls and clone size are copied from that table; D and trimming were computed from the DNA. Of about 560,000 clones listed, roughly four fifths are singletons. The clonotype comes from a woman aged 40 to 50 in good health. Some clones in this sample may be carry-over from other donors' samples. The specimen sequenced was PBMCs.

CDR3 in DNA: TGTGCCAGCAGCTTTGGACTACCCTTAGCCAAAAACATTCAGTACTTC. Translation: CASSFGLPLAKNIQYF. This sequence joins TRBV11-2 and TRBJ2-4; weak D call: TRBD2 (6 bases). CDR3 length: 16 residues. V was shortened by 3 bases and J by 0 bases, with 12 bases between the two germline ends. Germline CDR1 and CDR2: SGHAT and FQNNGV.